A selection of T cell receptor beta chains follows, all from one sample in a study of blood T cell repertoires in COVID-19. Data came from immunoSEQ multiplex PCR; TCRdb stores just in-frame clones and leaves some out. Of approximately 150,000 clones listed, roughly four fifths are singletons. Material: peripheral blood. The receptors here all came from a human donor in a cohort sampled during active COVID-19. CDR3s include the opening cysteine and the closing phenylalanine or tryptophan. The D gene is left open where the match is weak. Not every row has a clone size; where given, it reads once, few, many or a size class.

d_gene	v_gene	j_gene	abundance	CDR3nt	CDR3aa
.	TRBV19	TRBJ1-2	.	TGTGCCAGTAGTCCCCAGGGAAACTCCTATGGCTACACCTTC	CASSPQGNSYGYTF
.	TRBV30	TRBJ1-5	.	TGTGCCTGGAGTGGACAGGAAAATCAGCCCCAGCATTTT	CAWSGQENQPQHF
.	TRBV7-3	TRBJ1-2	.	TGTGCCAGCGGTTTTGGAGCGGATGGCTACACCTTC	CASGFGADGYTF
.	TRBV10-1	TRBJ2-7	few	TGCGCCGGAGTTATCGGAATGGGGGCACCCTACGAGCAGTACTTC	CAGVIGMGAPYEQYF
TRBD1	TRBV7-9	TRBJ1-6	.	TGTGCCAGCAGCAGGGACAGGACTAATTCACCCCTCCACTTT	CASSRDRTNSPLHF
TRBD1	TRBV12-5	TRBJ2-5	.	TGTGCTAGTGGTTTCCACACAGGGGGCTTGGAGACCCAGTACTTC	CASGFHTGGLETQYF
.	TRBV6-2/TRBV6-3	TRBJ1-2	.	TGTGCCAGCAGTTACTCCGGGACTGAGAGAGGCTACACCTTC	CASSYSGTERGYTF
TRBD2	TRBV19	TRBJ2-1	.	TGTGCCAGTAGTATAGATCCAGCGGGGGGCTCGACCGGCAATGAGCAGTTCTTC	CASSIDPAGGSTGNEQFF
.	TRBV3-1/TRBV3-2	TRBJ1-4	.	TGTGCCAGCAGCCAAGACCAGACTAATGAAAAACTGTTTTTT	CASSQDQTNEKLFF
.	TRBV29-1	TRBJ1-1	few	TGCAGCATGAACAGGGCGTTGAACACTGAAGCTTTCTTT	CSMNRALNTEAFF
TRBD1	TRBV3-1/TRBV3-2	TRBJ1-5	once	TGTGCCAGCAGCCAAAGGGGGACAGGGGGCAATCAGCCCCAGCATTTT	CASSQRGTGGNQPQHF
.	TRBV3-1/TRBV3-2	TRBJ1-4	.	TGTGCCAGCAGCCACGAGCGGGACCCCAGATATTCTAATGAAAAACTGTTTTTT	CASSHERDPRYSNEKLFF
TRBD2	TRBV7-8	TRBJ2-1	.	TGTGCCAGCAGCAGAACTAGCGGGGGGGGAGGTGAGCAGTTCTTC	CASSRTSGGGGEQFF
.	TRBV19	TRBJ1-2	.	TGTGCCAGTACCACGGGACTTCTGAGTACCTTC	CASTTGLLSTF
.	TRBV27	TRBJ2-7	few	TGTGCCAGCACGGGGAATACCCCCTACGAGCAGTACTTC	CASTGNTPYEQYF
.	TRBV7-2	TRBJ2-5	.	TGTGCCAGCAGCAACCCGGGGTCTGGAGGGACCCAGTACTTC	CASSNPGSGGTQYF
TRBD1	TRBV28	TRBJ1-1	.	TGTGCCAGCAGTTTATACCCCGGACAGGGACTGATGAACACTGAAGCTTTCTTT	CASSLYPGQGLMNTEAFF
TRBD1	TRBV5-1	TRBJ1-2	.	TGCGCCAGCAGCTTGGGACAGGGAGTGTCGATTGGCTACACCTTC	CASSLGQGVSIGYTF
.	TRBV19	TRBJ2-4	.	TGTGCCAGTAGTCCCCAGGGAGCCAAAAACATTCAGTACTTC	CASSPQGAKNIQYF
.	TRBV19	TRBJ2-3	.	TGTGCCAGTAGTATGGGCCTCCGGGTAACAGGCCCTAGGGATACGCAGTATTTT	CASSMGLRVTGPRDTQYF
TRBD1	TRBV29-1	TRBJ2-7	.	TGCAGCGCGGACAGGCTGTACTTC	CSADRLYF
TRBD1	TRBV2	TRBJ2-7	.	TGTGCCAGCAGTGAAGCGGAGAGGTGGACAGGGTCGAGACACGAGCAGTACTTC	CASSEAERWTGSRHEQYF
.	TRBV2	TRBJ2-2	.	TGTGCCAGCGTGGGCGGGGTAGTCACCGGGGAGCTGTTTTTT	CASVGGVVTGELFF
TRBD1	TRBV7-2	TRBJ2-1	.	TGTGCCAGCAGCTTAGCAGGGGGCAGCAATGAGCAGTTCTTC	CASSLAGGSNEQFF
.	TRBV27	TRBJ1-3	.	TGTGCCAGCAGTTTATCGGGGGGGAATGGAAACACCATATATTTT	CASSLSGGNGNTIYF
TRBD2	TRBV7-8	TRBJ2-2	.	TGTGCCAGCAGTACTGCGAGCGGGAGAAGGGGCACCGGGGAGCTGTTTTTT	CASSTASGRRGTGELFF
.	TRBV25-1	TRBJ2-5	.	TGTGCCAGCAGTCCCTCGGTGGCAGGGGCTGCGGAGACCCAGTACTTC	CASSPSVAGAAETQYF
TRBD2	TRBV11-2	TRBJ2-7	few	TGTGCCAGCAGCTTATCTGCGGGGGGCACCTACGAGCAGTACTTC	CASSLSAGGTYEQYF
.	TRBV5-4	TRBJ1-6	.	TGTGCCAGCAGCATCAAATCCTCACCCCTCCACTTT	CASSIKSSPLHF
.	TRBV6-6	TRBJ1-5	.	TGTGCCAGCAGTTACGAGAGGGTCCAGCCCCAGCATTTT	CASSYERVQPQHF
.	TRBV19	TRBJ1-2	few	TGTGCCAGTAGTATAGGGCAGGGAAGAGGCTACACCTTC	CASSIGQGRGYTF
TRBD1	TRBV28	TRBJ1-1	once	TGTGCCAGCAGCCAAGAACAGGGGCGGGTGCCGGCTGAAGCTTTCTTT	CASSQEQGRVPAEAFF
.	TRBV5-6	TRBJ2-7	.	TGTGCCAGCAGCTTCTCTAGCTTCTACGAGCAGTACTTC	CASSFSSFYEQYF
TRBD1	TRBV18	TRBJ1-4	.	TGTGCCAGCTCTAACCAGAAGGGACAGGCTGAAAAACTGTTTTTT	CASSNQKGQAEKLFF
TRBD1	TRBV5-6	TRBJ1-1	few	TGTGCCAGCAGCTTTCTGGGACAGAAGAACACTGAAGCTTTCTTT	CASSFLGQKNTEAFF
TRBD1	TRBV19	TRBJ1-1	.	TGTGCCAGTACTCCAGATGGCCCAGGGGGCGAAGGAAACACTGAAGCTTTCTTT	CASTPDGPGGEGNTEAFF
TRBD2	TRBV11-2	TRBJ2-3	.	TGTGCCAGCAGCTTCGGGGTACTAGCGGGTAGAACAGATACGCAGTATTTT	CASSFGVLAGRTDTQYF
.	TRBV5-8	TRBJ1-1	.	TGTGCCAGCAGGCCAAGGAGCGCCGTGAACACTGAAGCTTTCTTT	CASRPRSAVNTEAFF
.	TRBV20-1	TRBJ1-2	.	TGTTCCATCCGGGATCCTCTGAACACCTTC	CSIRDPLNTF
TRBD1	TRBV28	TRBJ1-1	.	TGTGCCAGCAGTCCCGGGACAGGGATCTCCACTGAAGCTTTCTTT	CASSPGTGISTEAFF
.	TRBV18	TRBJ2-7	.	TGTGCCAGCTCACCAATTTCCCCGAAAGGAGGTGGTGAGCAGTACTTC	CASSPISPKGGGEQYF